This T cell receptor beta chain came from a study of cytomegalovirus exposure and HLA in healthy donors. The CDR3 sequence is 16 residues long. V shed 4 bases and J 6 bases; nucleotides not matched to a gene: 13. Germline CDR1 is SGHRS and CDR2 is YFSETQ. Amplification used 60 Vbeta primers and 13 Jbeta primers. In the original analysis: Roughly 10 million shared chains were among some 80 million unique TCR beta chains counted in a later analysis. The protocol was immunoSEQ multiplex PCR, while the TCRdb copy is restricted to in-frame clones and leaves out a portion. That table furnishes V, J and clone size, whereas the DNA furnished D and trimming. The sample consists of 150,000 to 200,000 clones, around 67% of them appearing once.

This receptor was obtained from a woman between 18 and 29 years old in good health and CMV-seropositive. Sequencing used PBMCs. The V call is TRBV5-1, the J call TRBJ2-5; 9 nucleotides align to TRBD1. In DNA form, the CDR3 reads TGCGCCAGCAGCCCCGACGACAGGGGGATGTCGAAGACCCAGTACTTC. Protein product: CASSPDDRGMSKTQYF.